This T cell receptor beta chain was recovered during a study of blood T cells in healthy people across ages. Whole-study findings and limits: Diversity estimates drawn from one million T cells were deemed underestimates. Strongly correlated with naive T cell percentage was TCR beta diversity.

Concerning this clonotype itself: Its antigen is undetermined.

The CDR3 spans 16 residues. Germline trimming cut 8 bases from V and 4 bases from J; bases unmatched to any gene: 10. Germline assignment: CDR1 SGHTA and CDR2 FQGNSA. Alongside a J-beta primer mix, a sample-barcoded 5' primer served in a second PCR lasting about 7 to 11 cycles. A template-switch adaptor containing 12 random nucleotides labeled each cDNA molecule. One entry per CDR3 protein results from TCRdb running MiXCR on the 5' RACE reads. The sample has about 1,800,000 distinct CDR3 sequences, roughly 27% seen once. The sample taken for sequencing was blood. The chain joins TRBV7-2 to TRBJ2-2, with 10 bases aligning to TRBD2. This receptor was obtained from a woman under 40 in good health. DNA for the CDR3: TGTGCCAGCGCCAGGTGGCCTAGCGGGGGCACCGGGGAGCTGTTTTTT. It specifies CASARWPSGGTGELFF.